This TCR beta chain was sequenced during a study of shared clonotypes between healthy human individuals. Across the study: There were three CD4 naive, three CD4 memory, two CD8 naive and one CD8 memory plates per donor. Overall study findings and caveats: Lower generation probabilities were found for non-shared clonotypes than for those shared by all four donors.

The CDR3 totals 12 residues. The V gene's germline CDR1 is KGHSH and CDR2 LQKENI. Trimming took off 6 bases at V and 4 bases at J, with 9 bases between the two ends. Sequencing was at deep level. Original methodology: Junction-only immunoSEQ sequences carried no quality scores, so filtering differed. Method: immunoSEQ multiplex PCR; TCRdb's copy keeps in-frame clones and lacks some. That table furnishes V, J and clone size, whereas the DNA furnished D and trimming. The table lists more than 150,000 clones, 66% of them singletons. In the case of this clone: Its antigen is as yet unknown.

The rearrangement links TRBV18 to TRBJ1-2, with a possible D match to TRBD1 (6 bases). Sequenced: memory CD4+ T cells sorted from blood. Subset given: CD45RA-negative fraction. The receptor's source is a man under 40 in good health. Here the CDR3 DNA reads TGTGCCAGCTCTCCGGACAGCTATGGCTACACCTTC. As protein: CASSPDSYGYTF.